These T cell receptor beta chains were read from a single sample in a study of early T cells in non-severe SARS-CoV-2 infection. In TCRdb, the 5' RACE reads were re-called with MiXCR into one record per CDR3 protein. The sample has about 50,000 distinct CDR3 sequences; about 9.3% are singletons. Specimen: whole blood. These receptors all stem from an adult who was a healthcare worker with PCR-confirmed SARS-CoV-2 infection or an uninfected control (not recorded which). CDR3s include the opening cysteine and the closing phenylalanine or tryptophan. The size field is filled for only some rows; it gives once, few, many or a size class.

TRBV4-1,few,TRBJ1-3,CASSQTSGGSGNTIYF
TRBV20-1,few,TRBJ1-2,CSAQRGASTEVGYTF
TRBV25-1,many,TRBJ1-1,CASSEYDRRTEAFF
TRBV4-2,NA,TRBJ2-5,CASSQATGPVGETQYF
TRBV7-2,few,TRBJ2-4,CASSYWENIQYF
TRBV10-2,many,TRBJ2-1,CASSVTGVYNEQFF
TRBV6-2/TRBV6-3,NA,TRBJ2-1,CASTSSYNEQFF
TRBV9,many,TRBJ2-5,CASSVGASGRAGETQYF
TRBV6-2/TRBV6-3,NA,TRBJ2-1,CASSHIRLVHGGNEQFF
TRBV7-2,few,TRBJ1-3,CASSLVVTFSGNTIYF
TRBV7-2,NA,TRBJ2-4,CASSSGHRDTQYF
TRBV18,many,TRBJ2-7,CASSPARTGSYYEQYF
TRBV6-2/TRBV6-3,many,TRBJ2-7,CASSYAGTGVDEQYF
TRBV29-1,NA,TRBJ2-3,CSELSDTQYF
TRBV30,few,TRBJ2-7,CAWALGYEQYF
TRBV7-7,few,TRBJ2-2,CASSPSGSWNTGELFF
TRBV29-1,many,TRBJ2-3,CSVTGGDTQYF
TRBV9,many,TRBJ1-6,CASSADRANNSPLHF
TRBV7-2,few,TRBJ2-7,CASSSQTGGQQYF
TRBV24-1,few,TRBJ2-2,CATSPQGTGELFF
TRBV3-1,many,TRBJ2-2,CASSQDVRAGELFF
TRBV25-1,NA,TRBJ1-1,CASSVQGGNTEAFF
TRBV29-1,many,TRBJ1-4,CSVAREDEKLFF
TRBV28,many,TRBJ1-2,CASSSDLRGYTF
TRBV11-2,NA,TRBJ2-1,CASSLGLANNEQFF
TRBV18,NA,TRBJ2-3,CASSPIGAGITDTQYF
TRBV5-4,many,TRBJ2-1,CASRYGAYNEQFF
TRBV19,many,TRBJ1-5,CASSPGQGQPQHF
TRBV3-1,many,TRBJ2-2,CASSQWSGELFF
TRBV7-8,few,TRBJ1-2,CASSLGTGGGYTF
TRBV28,few,TRBJ1-1,CASSSLRNVNTEAFF
TRBV20-1,NA,TRBJ2-2,CSARDLAGVNTGELFF
TRBV7-2,NA,TRBJ1-5,CASSLQGIDQPQHF
TRBV5-4,many,TRBJ1-2,CASSLVRQGEGYTF
TRBV4-3,many,TRBJ1-5,CASSQYSNQPQHF
TRBV2,many,TRBJ2-1,CASSDRLAGGNEQFF
TRBV9,many,TRBJ2-5,CASSVGVGVVETQYF
TRBV19,few,TRBJ2-5,CASRGQGRIGTQYF
TRBV18,many,TRBJ2-3,CASSPPVRGADTQYF
TRBV5-6,NA,TRBJ2-3,CASSFPRTSGSADTQYF
TRBV28,NA,TRBJ2-3,CASSWRLGTDTQYF
TRBV30,many,TRBJ1-4,CAWGTEKLFF
TRBV4-1,many,TRBJ2-5,CASSQWQGYGVTQYF
TRBV29-1,many,TRBJ2-3,CSVDWTDTQYF
TRBV6-1,many,TRBJ2-7,CASRQLAGGSYEQYF
TRBV29-1,NA,TRBJ2-3,CSVHPPGSGADTQYF
TRBV5-5,NA,TRBJ2-7,CASSLVSTRVNTYEQYF
TRBV9,many,TRBJ2-3,CASSVGTDTQYF
TRBV19,few,TRBJ2-5,CASSIRGAQETQYF
TRBV7-8,NA,TRBJ2-3,CASSPGRSVTDTQYF
TRBV5-1,many,TRBJ2-5,CASSLTAREGPGETQYF
TRBV4-1,many,TRBJ2-2,CASSQETGVTGELFF
TRBV25-1,many,TRBJ1-5,CASSYGGGQPQHF
TRBV24-1,many,TRBJ2-1,CATSDTKRSKAYNEQFF
TRBV12-3/TRBV12-4,few,TRBJ2-7,CASSLGGKVPEQYF
TRBV6-1,NA,TRBJ2-6,CANSEGSTGANVLTF
TRBV3-1,NA,TRBJ2-3,CASSQDPFSRRVSTDTQYF